The T cell receptor beta chain described here comes from a study of T-cell memory formation after mild COVID-19. The wider study: The TCR clusters were mostly specific to one donor.

This clonotype occurred a few times. Its target is not known. With constant-segment primers, 5'RACE yielded cDNA libraries of TCR alpha and TCR beta that carried sample barcodes and UMIs. TCRdb re-called the 5' RACE reads through MiXCR, storing one row per CDR3 protein. The sample includes some 600,000 distinct CDR3 sequences, 17% of them seen just once. Study-level points and caveats: CD4/CD8 balance characterized clones contracting day 15 to 85, and CD4+ skew characterized later expanders. Largely, contracting CD4+ clones fell within CM and EM, and contracting CD8+ clones within EMRA.

Looked up from germline, CDR1 is SGHRS and CDR2 is YFSETQ. The CDR3 has 15 amino acids. The germline V and J ends were trimmed by 6 bases and 2 bases, with 15 bases remaining between them. Sequenced material: PBMCs or a T cell subset sorted from them (not recorded which). The receptor was derived from an adult woman who had mild COVID-19 (a few samples of this study predate the infection). Cell type and time point are not known. This chain uses TRBV5-1 with TRBJ2-1, with D possibly being TRBD1 or TRBD2 (6 bases each). CDR3 sequence reads: CASMSGAFTYNEQFF. CDR3 sequence (DNA): TGCGCCAGCATGTCGGGGGCCTTCACCTACAATGAGCAGTTCTTC.